This T cell receptor beta chain was observed in a study of T cells after yellow fever vaccination. V was pared by 3 bases and J by 0 bases, with 14 bases of the junction left unmatched. Per the germline V gene, CDR1 is LGHNA and CDR2 is YSLEER. The CDR3 covers 20 residues. This clonotype occurred many times. Production of TCR cDNA was by 5'RACE template switching, which also added a universal primer site and UMIs. MiXCR was run by TCRdb on the 5' RACE reads, yielding one entry per CDR3 protein. The table records 110,000 to 150,000 distinct CDR3 sequences, under 7% of them present only once. The input for sequencing was CD4+ T cells sorted from PBMCs, taken 10 days after the yellow fever booster vaccination. This rearrangement joins TRBV4-3 to TRBJ2-1; 10 bases match TRBD2. The clonotype originates from a man between 25 and 39 years old who received the YFV17D yellow fever vaccine. CDR3 coding DNA: TGCGCCAGCAGCCACCCCCCCGGGGCTAGCGGGGGCAGCTCCTACAATGAGCAGTTCTTC. It translates to CASSHPPGASGGSSYNEQFF.